This TCR beta chain was sequenced in a study of blood T cell repertoires in COVID-19. The CDR3 is 15 amino acids. Looked up from germline, CDR1 is LGHNA and CDR2 is YSLEER. V gave up 0 bases and J gave up 5 bases; unmatched junction bases: 3. Using immunoSEQ multiplex PCR, the repertoire was profiled, and TCRdb retains in-frame clones only, with some absent. This table has around 42,000 clones, approximately 90% appearing once. The chain combines TRBV4-3 with TRBJ2-5; the match to TRBD1 covers 10 bases. This receptor was taken from a human donor in a cohort sampled during active COVID-19. Sequencing was carried out using peripheral blood. CDR3 bases: TGCGCCAGCAGCCAAGAAGACAGGGGGCTGGAGACCCAGTACTTC. Its protein is CASSQEDRGLETQYF.